The clone carrying this T cell receptor beta chain was counted at least ten times. This sample is part of a study of T cells in Graves' hyperthyroidism and ophthalmopathy. The length of the CDR3 is 15 residues. The germline gives CDR1 MGHDK, CDR2 SYGVNS. Trimming cost V 1 base and J 8 bases; bases outside gene matches: 6. TCR beta CDR3 regions were amplified from RNA transcripts. With the HTBI primer set, the TCR CDR3 went through a first round of RT-PCR. TCRdb reanalysed the multiplex PCR reads using MiXCR and keeps one entry per CDR3 protein. The sample includes about 570,000 distinct CDR3 sequences, about 45% of them seen just once.

This chain links TRBV25-1 with TRBJ2-7; TRBD2 matches 12 bases. This receptor was identified in an adult woman with Graves' disease, either hyperthyroidism or ophthalmopathy (not recorded which). Sequencing input: peripheral blood or thyroid tissue (not recorded which). This CDR3 reads CASSELTSGRLKQYF. CDR3 DNA sequence: TGTGCCAGCAGTGAATTGACTAGCGGGAGACTCAAGCAGTACTTC.